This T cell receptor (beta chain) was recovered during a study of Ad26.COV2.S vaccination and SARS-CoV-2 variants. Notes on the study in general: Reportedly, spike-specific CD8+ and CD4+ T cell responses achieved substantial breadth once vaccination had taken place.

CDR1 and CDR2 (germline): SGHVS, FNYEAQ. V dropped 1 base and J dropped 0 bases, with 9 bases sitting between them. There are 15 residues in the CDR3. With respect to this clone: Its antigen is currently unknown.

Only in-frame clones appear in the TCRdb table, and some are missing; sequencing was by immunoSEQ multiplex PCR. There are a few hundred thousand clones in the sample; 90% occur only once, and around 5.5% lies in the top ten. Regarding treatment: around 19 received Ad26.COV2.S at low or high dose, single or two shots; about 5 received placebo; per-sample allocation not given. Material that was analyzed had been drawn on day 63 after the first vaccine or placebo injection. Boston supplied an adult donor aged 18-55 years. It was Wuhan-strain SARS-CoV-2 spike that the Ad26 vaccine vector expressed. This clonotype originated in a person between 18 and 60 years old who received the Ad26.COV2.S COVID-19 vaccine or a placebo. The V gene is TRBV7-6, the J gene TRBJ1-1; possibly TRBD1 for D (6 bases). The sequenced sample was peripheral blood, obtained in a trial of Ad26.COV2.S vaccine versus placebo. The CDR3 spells CASSLGDNLNTEAFF. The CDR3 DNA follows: TGTGCCAGCAGCTTAGGGGACAACCTGAACACTGAAGCTTTCTTT. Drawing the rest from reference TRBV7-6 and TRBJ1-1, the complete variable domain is GAGVSQSPRYKVTKRGQDVALRCDPISGHVSLYWYRQALGQGPEFLTYFNYEAQQDKSGLPNDRFSAERPEGSISTLTIQRTEQRDSAMYRCASSLGDNLNTEAFFGQGTRLTVV.